These 18 T cell receptor beta chains were sequenced from one sample in a study of T cells in Graves' hyperthyroidism and ophthalmopathy. Template material for amplifying TCR beta CDR3 regions consisted of RNA transcripts. The HTBI primer set served for first-round RT-PCR of the TCR CDR3. TCRdb re-derived calls from the multiplex PCR reads in MiXCR, one entry per CDR3 protein. Here the sample spans approximately 640,000 distinct CDR3 sequences, about 16% being singletons. Sequencing used blood. These receptors originate from a woman aged 25 to 39 with Graves' hyperthyroidism.

The rearrangement uses TRBV4-2 and TRBJ2-7; D ambiguous. Germline V lookup: CDR1 LGHNA, CDR2 YNFKEQ. V lost 0 bases to trimming and J lost 9 bases, with 12 bases between them. This CDR3 spans 13 amino acids. In DNA, the CDR3 is TGTGCCAGCAGCCAAGAAAGGGCTGGCGGGCAGTACTTC. Translation: CASSQERAGGQYF.

This clonotype has a count of ten or more. This sequence joins TRBV5-6 and TRBJ2-7, with D maybe TRBD2 (5 bases). V lost 0 bases, J lost 6 bases, and 16 bases lay in between. CDR1 is SGHDT and CDR2 is YYEEEE in the germline V gene. The length of the CDR3 is 15 residues. The CDR3 region is CASSLGPSRSREQYF. The CDR3 DNA sequence: TGTGCCAGCAGCTTGGGGCCTAGCAGGAGTCGCGAGCAGTACTTC.

There are a few counts of this clonotype. The chain has TRBV7-9 and TRBJ2-3; the D gene could be TRBD1 or TRBD2 (5 bases each). The germline gives CDR1 SEHNR, CDR2 FQNEAQ (reference sequence). CDR3 length: 14 amino acids. Trimming shortened V by 3 bases and J by 6 bases, and 13 bases separated the two germline ends. CDR3 loop: CASSFRDAPDTQYF. DNA for the CDR3: TGTGCCAGCAGCTTCCGGGACGCCCCTGATACGCAGTATTTT.

This clonotype came up a few times. The V gene is TRBV9, the J gene TRBJ2-5, with D perhaps being TRBD1 or TRBD2 (5 bases each). Germline lookup yields CDR1 SGDLS and CDR2 YYNGEE. The ends were cut back, 0 bases at V and 4 bases at J, with 16 bases in the middle. The CDR3 contains 16 residues. The CDR3 is CASSVDSFGGRETQYF. The CDR3 nucleotides read TGTGCCAGCAGCGTAGATTCATTTGGGGGACGAGAGACCCAGTACTTC.

The table lists this clonotype with a few counts. Here the CDR3 DNA reads TGTGCCAGCAGCTTGGATATCAACAGGGGCCGAATGAACACTGAAGCTTTCTTT. It yields the protein CASSLDINRGRMNTEAFF. The chain has TRBV5-8 and TRBJ1-1; the match to TRBD1 covers 7 bases. The CDR3 runs to 18 residues. V lost 0 bases to trimming and J lost 0 bases; unmatched junction nucleotides: 11. CDR1 and CDR2 from the germline V gene are SGHTS and YDEGEE.

This clonotype was recorded many times. V usage is TRBV7-2 and J usage is TRBJ1-6; D remains unclear. This CDR3 has 16 residues. Germline-derived CDR1 and CDR2 are SGHTA and FQGNSA. V was clipped by 4 bases and J by 3 bases, with 13 bases between them. The chain's CDR3 is CASSSRREGYNSPLHF. The CDR3 DNA is TGTGCCAGCAGCTCCCGCCGGGAGGGCTATAATTCACCCCTCCACTTT.

This rearrangement joins TRBV28 to TRBJ1-2; no clear D gene. The V end lost 4 bases, the J end lost 8 bases, and 8 bases lay between the germline ends. The CDR3 extends over 11 amino acids. The germline V gene encodes CDR1 MDHEN and CDR2 SYDVKM. The CDR3 DNA reads TGTGCCAGCAGTTCCCTGGTCGGCTACACCTTC. It specifies CASSSLVGYTF.

The J gene is TRBJ2-5, the V gene TRBV7-3; the D gene could be TRBD1 or TRBD2 (6 bases each). This CDR3 contains 15 residues. The germline V gene has CDR1 SGHTA and CDR2 FQGTGA. V lost 1 base, J lost 5 bases, and 14 bases lay in between. CDR3 in amino acids: CASSLNGGGRETQYF. The CDR3 nucleotides read TGTGCCAGCAGCTTAAATGGAGGGGGGCGGGAGACCCAGTACTTC.

V and J are TRBV5-6 and TRBJ1-1; D unclear. Trimming removed 2 bases at V and 0 bases at J, with 17 bases between. The CDR3 is 17 residues long. The germline V gene has CDR1 SGHDT and CDR2 YYEEEE. The CDR3 nucleotides are TGTGCCAGCAGCTTAGGCAGGAGCGGTGTTATGAACACTGAAGCTTTCTTT. This translates into CASSLGRSGVMNTEAFF.

This clonotype was seen at least ten times. The CDR3, as DNA: TGTGTCCGAGGGGGGAATTTCGGCACAGATACGCAGTATTTT. Protein: CVRGGNFGTDTQYF. V usage is TRBV28 and J usage is TRBJ2-3; D assignment may be TRBD1 or TRBD2 (6 bases each). The germline V gene has CDR1 MDHEN and CDR2 SYDVKM. The CDR3 contains 14 residues.

This clonotype was detected a few times. This rearrangement joins TRBV20-1 to TRBJ2-6; weak D call: TRBD1 (5 bases). This CDR3 is 16 amino acids long. Germline values: CDR1 DFQATT, CDR2 SNEGSKA (reference sequence). V lost 1 base, J lost 1 base, and 11 bases lay in between. The CDR3 DNA reads as TGCAGTGCTAGAGTTAAACAGGATTCTGGGGCCAACGTCCTGACTTTC. Amino acid sequence: CSARVKQDSGANVLTF.

The rearrangement joins TRBV10-3 to TRBJ2-3, with TRBD2 as a possible D gene (6 bases). The V end lost 3 bases, the J end lost 0 bases, and 16 bases lay between the germline ends. This CDR3 has 17 amino acids. Germline CDR1 reads ENHRY; CDR2 reads SYGVKD. CDR3 coding DNA: TGTGCCATCAGTGAAGCCTCGGGGGTCCCTAGCACAGATACGCAGTATTTT. It translates to CAISEASGVPSTDTQYF.

This clonotype was recorded a few times. For the CDR3, the DNA is TGTGCCAGCAGCCTCGATGGGAGCCTAGCGGGAGATACGCAGTATTTT. It yields the protein CASSLDGSLAGDTQYF. J is TRBJ2-3 and V is TRBV5-6; 8 bases map to TRBD2. Per the germline V gene, CDR1 is SGHDT and CDR2 is YYEEEE. The CDR3 runs 16 residues. J gave up 5 bases and V 4 bases, and 12 bases lay outside the gene matches.

The DNA of the CDR3 is TGTGCCAGCAGCTTTCTCAGGGGGCGGACCGGGGAGCTGTTTTTT. This gives the protein CASSFLRGRTGELFF. V is TRBV11-2 and J is TRBJ2-2, with 8 bases lining up with TRBD1. CDR1 is SGHAT, CDR2 FQNNGV, per germline. Trimming at V came to 3 bases and at J to 5 bases, leaving 5 bases not matched to a gene. CDR3 length equals 15 residues.

This clonotype has ten or more counts. The CDR3 nucleotides read TGCGCCAGCAGCTTGGCCTATGGGGATTTTGAGCAGTTCTTC. As protein: CASSLAYGDFEQFF. V gene TRBV5-1 combines with J gene TRBJ2-1; D is unclear. V lost 0 bases and J lost 9, with 13 bases in between. This CDR3 contains 14 residues. The germline CDR1 and CDR2 sequences are SGHRS and YFSETQ.

J is TRBJ1-5 and V is TRBV20-1, with D uncertain. CDR3 length equals 15 residues. V gave up 6 bases and J gave up 0 bases, with 15 bases separating them. Looked up from germline, CDR1 is DFQATT and CDR2 is SNEGSKA (reference sequence). Written as DNA, the CDR3 is TGCAGTGCCATGAACCCAGAGAATAGCAATCAGCCCCAGCATTTT. It is translated as CSAMNPENSNQPQHF.

This clonotype was seen at least ten times. The chain joins TRBV5-1 to TRBJ2-3, with 9 bases aligning to TRBD2. CDR3 length: 16 residues. The germline CDR1 and CDR2 sequences are SGHRS and YFSETQ. After removal of 0 bases from V and 4 bases from J, the junction contained 6 bases not matched to a gene. CDR3 bases: TGCGCCAGCAGCTTGGTGTCTAGCGGGGTTTCAGATACGCAGTATTTT. Its protein is CASSLVSSGVSDTQYF. Drawing the rest from reference TRBV5-1 and TRBJ2-3, the complete variable domain is KAGVTQTPRYLIKTRGQQVTLSCSPISGHRSVSWYQQTPGQGLQFLFEYFSETQRNKGNFPGRFSGRQFSNSRSEMNVSTLELGDSALYLCASSLVSSGVSDTQYFGPGTRLTVL.

Concerning this clonotype itself: A clone one base away is much larger, so this may be a read error. The chain employs TRBV7-2 and TRBJ1-1; no reliable D call. CDR3 size: 14 residues. V lost 6 bases to trimming and J lost 3 bases, with 14 bases between them. Germline CDR1 is SGHTA and CDR2 is FQGNSA. The CDR3 DNA follows: TGTGCCAGCAGACAAACTCAGAGGTACACTGAAGCTTTCTTT. It encodes CASRQTQRYTEAFF.